Below, 22 T cell receptor beta chains from the same sample are listed, as sequenced in a study of OX40 agonist ivuxolimab in advanced cancers. The repertoire was sequenced with immunoSEQ multiplex PCR; TCRdb's copy has only in-frame clones and lacks some. The table has some 100,000 clones, about 90% seen once. The sequencing used CD4+ or CD8+ T cells sorted from blood, collected in a trial of the OX40 agonist ivuxolimab. These receptors were obtained from an adult with an advanced solid tumor such as melanoma, head and neck, liver or kidney cancer.

In its sample, this clone was seen once. CDR3 sequence reads: CASSASEGAKNIQYF. CDR3 coding DNA: TGTGCCAGCAGTGCCTCCGAGGGTGCCAAAAACATTCAGTACTTC. This chain links TRBV6-1 with TRBJ2-4, with a weak D call TRBD2 (5 bases). The CDR3 spans 15 residues. Trimming left V 4 bases short and J 1 base short, with 11 bases between. Germline values: CDR1 MNHNS, CDR2 SASEGT.

The V call is TRBV19, the J call TRBJ2-5; TRBD1 matches at 9 bases. V dropped 5 bases and J dropped 4; count of bases not matched to a gene: 11. CDR1 LNHDA and CDR2 SQIVND come from the germline V gene (reference sequence). CDR3 length equals 16 residues. CDR3 sequence (DNA): TGTGCCAGTAGTGGAAAGGGACAGGGTAATGGAGAGACCCAGTACTTC. As protein: CASSGKGQGNGETQYF.

V usage is TRBV7-7 and J usage is TRBJ2-5; 9 nucleotides align to TRBD2. The germline V gene has CDR1 SSHAT and CDR2 FNYEAQ (reference sequence). The trim removed 1 base at V and 5 bases at J, leaving 5 bases unmatched. This CDR3 is 15 amino acids long. The CDR3 loop reads CASSLGAGGGETQYF. The DNA for the CDR3 is TGTGCCAGCAGCTTAGGAGCGGGGGGAGGGGAGACCCAGTACTTC. Supplemented by reference TRBV7-7 and TRBJ2-5, the full variable domain reads GAGVSQSPRYKVTKRGQDVTLRCDPISSHATLYWYQQALGQGPEFLTYFNYEAQPDKSGLPSDRFSAERPEGSISTLTIQRTEQRDSAMYRCASSLGAGGGETQYFGPGTRLLVL.

This clone was observed a single time. The chain links TRBV9 to TRBJ1-3; perhaps TRBD1 as D (6 bases). The CDR3 has 16 amino acids. Per germline, CDR1 SGDLS and CDR2 YYNGEE. Trimming shortened V by 0 bases and J by 2 bases, and 12 bases separated the two germline ends. The CDR3 nucleotides read TGTGCCAGCAGCGTAGAGGGGGTCAGGACTGGAAACACCATATATTTT. Translating it yields CASSVEGVRTGNTIYF.

This chain joins TRBV4-3 and TRBJ2-7; 7 bases map to TRBD1. V shed 4 bases and J 3 bases; nucleotides not matched to a gene: 3. The CDR3 is 13 amino acids. Germline-derived CDR1 and CDR2 are LGHNA and YSLEER. In nucleotides, the CDR3 is TGCGCCAGCAGCCGCGACAGGGACTACGAGCAGTACTTC. The encoded protein is CASSRDRDYEQYF.

The chain combines TRBV5-1 with TRBJ2-2; D is undetermined. Trimming left V 1 base short and J 4 bases short, with 14 bases between. Per germline, CDR1 SGHRS and CDR2 YFSETQ. The CDR3 spans 16 residues. This CDR3 reads CASSLSLVRGTGELFF. CDR3 bases: TGCGCCAGCAGCTTGAGTCTGGTCCGCGGCACCGGGGAGCTGTTTTTT.

In DNA form, the CDR3 reads TGTGCCAGCAGAGAACAGAACAATTCACCCCTCCACTTT. It encodes CASREQNNSPLHF. The chain links TRBV11-2 to TRBJ1-6, with no clear D. With 6 bases removed from V and 7 bases from J, the gap between germline ends came to 10 bases. The CDR3 is 13 amino acids. The germline V gene encodes CDR1 SGHAT and CDR2 FQNNGV.

Written as DNA, the CDR3 is TGTGCCAGCAGCCACAAAGCGGGGGCCCAAGAGACCCAGTACTTC. Its protein product is CASSHKAGAQETQYF. The chain uses TRBV7-8 and TRBJ2-5; TRBD2 agrees at 8 bases. Trimming removed 5 bases from V and 1 base from J; junction bases left unmatched: 6. Germline V gene sequence: CDR1 SGHVS, CDR2 FQNEAQ. The CDR3 is 15 amino acids.

The count of this clone is one. This chain connects TRBV6-5 to TRBJ2-7, with D perhaps matching TRBD1 (6 bases). The germline CDR1 and CDR2 sequences are MNHEY and SVGAGI. The CDR3 consists of 14 residues. Trimming stripped 6 bases from V and 5 bases from J, with 17 bases between. CDR3: CASRASDRYHEQYF. The CDR3 DNA is TGTGCCAGCAGAGCCAGCGACAGGTATCACGAGCAGTACTTC.

The J gene is TRBJ1-2, the V gene TRBV30, with 8 bases aligning to TRBD1. J lost 7 bases, V lost 5 bases, and 3 bases had no gene match. The V gene's germline CDR1 is GTSNPN and CDR2 SVGIG (reference sequence). The CDR3 runs 11 residues. The CDR3 bases are TGTGCCTGGGAGGACAGGGCTGGCTACACCTTC. Amino acids: CAWEDRAGYTF.

The chain links TRBV9 to TRBJ2-3, with D uncertain. Trimming stripped 0 bases from V and 2 bases from J, with 13 bases between. The CDR3 contains 16 residues. In germline, CDR1 is SGDLS, CDR2 YYNGEE. CDR3 loop: CASSVGAAAYTDTQYF. DNA of the CDR3: TGTGCCAGCAGCGTAGGGGCAGCAGCATACACAGATACGCAGTATTTT.

The chain couples TRBV28 to TRBJ1-1; D not certain. This CDR3 region has 13 residues. The V gene lost 4 bases and the J gene lost 6 bases, with 12 bases spanning the gap. Germline V lookup: CDR1 MDHEN, CDR2 SYDVKM. The CDR3 DNA reads as TGTGCCAGCAGTTCTAATGAACAGTCTGAAGCTTTCTTT. Protein sequence: CASSSNEQSEAFF.

The chain employs TRBV28 and TRBJ2-1, with TRBD1 identical over 11 bases. V dropped 8 bases and J dropped 9; count of bases not matched to a gene: 12. CDR1 MDHEN and CDR2 SYDVKM come from the germline V gene. CDR3 length: 15 residues. CDR3 nucleotides: TGTGCCAGCGGACAGGGGGCGCCTGGAAGGTTTGAGCAGTTCTTC. As protein: CASGQGAPGRFEQFF.

This chain joins TRBV6-5 and TRBJ1-1; D is uncertain. CDR3 length: 12 amino acids. V lost 5 bases and J 0 bases, leaving 4 bases between the germline ends. Germline values: CDR1 MNHEY, CDR2 SVGAGI. The DNA of the CDR3 is TGTGCCAGCAGTCGGGTGAACACTGAAGCTTTCTTT. The encoded protein is CASSRVNTEAFF.

The rearrangement joins TRBV7-2 to TRBJ1-6, with D maybe TRBD1 (6 bases). The CDR3 runs 16 residues. The V gene lost 7 bases and the J gene lost 5 bases, with 18 bases spanning the gap. The V gene's germline CDR1 is SGHTA and CDR2 FQGNSA. CDR3 amino acids: CASTHGGALDNSPLHF. CDR3 coding DNA: TGTGCCAGCACCCATGGGGGGGCGCTTGATAATTCACCCCTCCACTTT.

This CDR3 reads CASSLAGQTNTEAFF. CDR3 in DNA: TGCGCCAGCAGCTTGGCCGGACAGACGAACACTGAAGCTTTCTTT. This chain uses TRBV5-1 with TRBJ1-1, with a weak D call TRBD1 (6 bases). CDR1 is SGHRS and CDR2 is YFSETQ in the germline V gene. The CDR3 length is 15 residues. V was shortened by 0 bases and J by 1 base, with 10 bases between the two germline ends.

The genes are TRBV6-1 and TRBJ2-5; D unclear. The CDR3 loop spans 11 amino acids. The germline V gene has CDR1 MNHNS and CDR2 SASEGT. V gave up 6 bases and J gave up 0 bases, with 2 bases separating them. CDR3: CASRDQETQYF. CDR3 sequence (DNA): TGTGCCAGCAGGGACCAAGAGACCCAGTACTTC.

The genes are TRBV28 and TRBJ1-1, with D tentatively TRBD1 (5 bases). Germline loops: CDR1 MDHEN, CDR2 SYDVKM. The CDR3 contains 16 residues. Trimming pared 3 bases from V and 1 base from J, leaving 15 bases between. The DNA for the CDR3 is TGTGCCAGCAGTTTGATCAGGGCCTCGGCGAACACTGAAGCTTTCTTT. This codes for CASSLIRASANTEAFF.

The J gene is TRBJ2-5, the V gene TRBV13, with D unclear. Germline V gene sequence: CDR1 PRHDT, CDR2 FYEKMQ (reference sequence). The CDR3 is made up of 13 amino acids. The V end was cut by 5 bases, the J end by 2 bases, with 9 bases between. CDR3 coding DNA: TGTGCCAGCAGCCCCAGGACGCAAGAGACCCAGTACTTC. Its translation: CASSPRTQETQYF.

This chain links TRBV11-2 with TRBJ1-1; D not certain. CDR3 length equals 16 residues. Per the germline V gene, CDR1 is SGHAT and CDR2 is FQNNGV. Trimming shortened V by 4 bases and J by 0 bases, and 15 bases separated the two germline ends. The CDR3 DNA reads TGTGCCAGCAGCTCAGTTTTCGGAGCCCTGAACACTGAAGCTTTCTTT. Translated: CASSSVFGALNTEAFF. Full variable domain (missing parts from reference TRBV11-2 and TRBJ1-1): EAGVAQSPRYKIIEKRQSVAFWCNPISGHATLYWYQQILGQGPKLLIQFQNNGVVDDSQLPKDRFSAERLKGVDSTLKIQPAKLEDSAVYLCASSSVFGALNTEAFFGQGTRLTVV.

This chain's CDR3 is CSATDSGNQPQHF. In nucleotides, the CDR3 is TGCAGCGCCACGGACAGTGGCAATCAGCCCCAGCATTTT. The rearrangement uses TRBV29-1 and TRBJ1-5, with D possibly TRBD1 on 6 matching bases. With 7 bases removed from V and 2 bases from J, the gap between germline ends came to 12 bases. The CDR3 covers 13 residues. Germline assignment: CDR1 SQVTM and CDR2 ANQGSEA.

The chain couples TRBV20-1 to TRBJ2-7; D uncertain. Trimming removed 6 bases from V and 5 bases from J, with 8 bases in between. The length of the CDR3 is 10 residues. Germline V gene data show CDR1 as DFQATT and CDR2 as SNEGSKA (reference sequence). CDR3 coding DNA: TGCAGTGCCAGAAAGGACGAGCAGTACTTC. This translates into CSARKDEQYF.